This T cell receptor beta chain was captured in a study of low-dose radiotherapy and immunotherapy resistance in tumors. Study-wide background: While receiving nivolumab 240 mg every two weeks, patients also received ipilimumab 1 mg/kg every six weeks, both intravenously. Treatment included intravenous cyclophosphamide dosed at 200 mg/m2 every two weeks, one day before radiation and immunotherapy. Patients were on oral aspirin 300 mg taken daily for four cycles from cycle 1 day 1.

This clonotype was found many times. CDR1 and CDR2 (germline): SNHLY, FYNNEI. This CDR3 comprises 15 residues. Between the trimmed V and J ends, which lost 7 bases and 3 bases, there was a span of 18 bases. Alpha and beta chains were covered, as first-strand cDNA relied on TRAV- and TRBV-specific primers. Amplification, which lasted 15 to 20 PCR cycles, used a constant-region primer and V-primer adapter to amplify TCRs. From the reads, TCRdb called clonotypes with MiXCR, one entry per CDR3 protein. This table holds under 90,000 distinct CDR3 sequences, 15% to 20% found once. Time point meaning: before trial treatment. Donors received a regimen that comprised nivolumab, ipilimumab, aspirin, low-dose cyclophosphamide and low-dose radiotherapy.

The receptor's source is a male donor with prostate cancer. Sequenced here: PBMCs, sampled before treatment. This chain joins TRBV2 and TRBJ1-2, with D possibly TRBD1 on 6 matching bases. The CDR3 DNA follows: TGTGCCAGCAACCTCCTGGACAGTGCCGACTATGGCTACACCTTC. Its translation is CASNLLDSADYGYTF.